A selection of T cell receptor beta chains follows, all from one sample in a study of blood T cell repertoires in COVID-19. The protocol was immunoSEQ multiplex PCR, while the TCRdb copy is restricted to in-frame clones and leaves out a portion. The data contain approximately 170,000 clones, less than 85% of them singletons. Sequencing used PBMCs or T cells enriched from blood (not recorded which). These receptors were obtained from a woman in her 30s who had recovered from COVID-19. CDR3s include the opening cysteine and the closing phenylalanine or tryptophan. D genes are given only for firm matches. Some rows mark clone size as missing; the rest say once, few, many or name a class of expanded clone.

J gene | clone size | V gene | D gene | CDR3 protein | CDR3 DNA
TRBJ1-2 | once | TRBV9 | TRBD1 | CASSVDRGHGYTF | TGTGCCAGCAGCGTAGACAGGGGTCATGGCTACACCTTC
TRBJ1-6 | - | TRBV5-1 | TRBD1 | CASKMFQGEVDSPLHF | TGCGCCAGCAAGATGTTTCAGGGGGAGGTTGATTCACCCCTCCACTTT
TRBJ2-3 | - | TRBV14 | - | CASSQDRGGIGSDTQYF | TGTGCCAGCAGCCAAGATAGAGGCGGGATCGGATCAGATACGCAGTATTTT
TRBJ1-2 | - | TRBV2 | - | CASSEESRVLGGYTF | TGTGCCAGCAGTGAGGAGAGCCGGGTTTTAGGTGGCTACACCTTC
TRBJ1-2 | - | TRBV29-1 | - | CSVSGTNYGYTF | TGCAGCGTTTCAGGTACTAACTATGGCTACACCTTC
TRBJ1-4 | - | TRBV12-3/TRBV12-4 | - | CASSAGQTKLFF | TGTGCCAGCAGCGCAGGACAGACAAAACTGTTTTTT
TRBJ2-1 | - | TRBV19 | - | CASSIDSGSGEFF | TGTGCCAGTAGTATAGATTCTGGGTCAGGGGAGTTCTTC
TRBJ2-5 | - | TRBV7-9 | - | CASSGGTAYFQETQYF | TGTGCCAGCAGCGGGGGGACAGCCTACTTCCAAGAGACCCAGTACTTC
TRBJ2-1 | many | TRBV28 | TRBD2 | CASSSGLAGGGSYNEQFF | TGTGCCAGCAGTTCCGGACTAGCGGGAGGCGGCTCCTACAATGAGCAGTTCTTC
TRBJ1-6 | once | TRBV9 | TRBD1 | CASSSGTGLPGPLHF | TGTGCCAGCAGCTCCGGGACAGGGCTCCCGGGACCCCTCCACTTT
TRBJ1-5 | - | TRBV28 | - | CASNAPRQADQPQHF | TGTGCCAGCAACGCGCCCAGACAGGCCGATCAGCCCCAGCATTTT
TRBJ1-4 | - | TRBV7-9 | - | CATSVASTNEKLFF | TGTGCCACCAGCGTGGCCTCAACTAATGAAAAACTGTTTTTT
TRBJ2-7 | - | TRBV7-3 | TRBD1 | CASSGYGTGAYEQYF | TGTGCCAGCAGCGGTTACGGGACAGGGGCCTACGAGCAGTACTTC
TRBJ1-3 | - | TRBV18 | - | CASSRSGDSGNTIYF | TGTGCCAGCTCCCGTTCAGGGGACTCTGGAAACACCATATATTTT
TRBJ1-1 | - | TRBV5-4 | - | CASSIPGGVKAFF | TGTGCCAGCAGCATTCCTGGCGGGGTTAAAGCTTTCTTT
TRBJ2-1 | - | TRBV6-4 | TRBD2 | CASSDSSGSSYNEQFF | TGTGCCAGCAGTGACTCTAGCGGGAGCTCCTACAATGAGCAGTTCTTC
TRBJ2-3 | - | TRBV7-2 | - | CASSLFALGADTQYF | TGTGCCAGCAGCTTATTTGCCTTAGGGGCAGATACGCAGTATTTT
TRBJ1-1 | - | TRBV27 | - | CASSLSRARVAVMNTEAFF | TGTGCCAGCAGTTTATCTCGCGCCCGGGTAGCCGTCATGAACACTGAAGCTTTCTTT
TRBJ1-1 | - | TRBV28 | - | CASSLSLGEAFF | TGTGCCAGCAGTTTATCTCTAGGTGAAGCTTTCTTT
TRBJ2-3 | - | TRBV5-8 | TRBD2 | CASSFLAALADRRTDTQYF | TGTGCCAGCAGCTTTCTGGCAGCCCTAGCGGATCGACGCACAGATACGCAGTATTTT
TRBJ2-2 | - | TRBV27 | - | CASSGTSPGELFF | TGTGCCAGCAGCGGGACTTCCCCCGGAGAGCTGTTTTTT
TRBJ2-3 | - | TRBV9 | - | CASSVAIATTSTDTQYF | TGTGCCAGCAGCGTAGCTATCGCGACAACTAGCACAGATACGCAGTATTTT
TRBJ1-2 | - | TRBV28 | TRBD1 | CASEDRDGYTF | TGTGCCAGCGAAGACAGGGACGGCTACACCTTC
TRBJ1-4 | - | TRBV11-2 | - | CASSPRWGVIEKLFF | TGTGCCAGCAGCCCGAGATGGGGAGTAATCGAAAAACTGTTTTTT
TRBJ2-7 | few | TRBV11-2 | TRBD2 | CASSFTVGGSSYEQYF | TGTGCCAGCAGCTTCACCGTGGGAGGGAGCTCCTACGAGCAGTACTTC
TRBJ2-3 | - | TRBV9 | TRBD2 | CASSVVAGTGDTQYF | TGTGCCAGCAGCGTAGTAGCGGGAACTGGGGATACGCAGTATTTT
TRBJ2-2 | - | TRBV28 | TRBD2 | CASSGSGGKTGELFF | TGTGCCAGCAGCGGGAGCGGGGGCAAGACCGGGGAGCTGTTTTTT
TRBJ2-5 | - | TRBV7-6 | - | CASSLGTGGLETQYF | TGTGCCAGCAGCTTAGGTACGGGGGGCCTCGAGACCCAGTACTTC
TRBJ1-6 | - | TRBV6-5 | TRBD1 | CASIDRGNSPLHF | TGTGCCAGCATAGACAGGGGCAATTCACCCCTCCACTTT
TRBJ2-3 | - | TRBV3-1/TRBV3-2 | - | CASRDSPNTQYF | TGTGCCAGCAGGGATAGCCCTAATACGCAGTATTTT
TRBJ1-5 | - | TRBV28 | - | CASSYRVANQPQHF | TGTGCCAGCAGTTACAGGGTGGCCAATCAGCCCCAGCATTTT
TRBJ2-7 | - | TRBV6-5 | TRBD1 | CASSFQGAHYEQYF | TGTGCCAGCAGTTTTCAGGGGGCCCACTACGAGCAGTACTTC
TRBJ2-1 | - | TRBV9 | TRBD2 | CASSQAGGPPLNEQFF | TGTGCCAGCAGCCAAGCGGGAGGGCCGCCTTTAAATGAGCAGTTCTTC
TRBJ1-5 | - | TRBV4-2 | - | CASSQEGGSNQPQHF | TGTGCCAGCAGCCAAGAAGGAGGGAGCAATCAGCCCCAGCATTTT
TRBJ2-6 | - | TRBV4-2 | - | CASSQEGAAAGANVLTF | TGTGCCAGCAGCCAAGAGGGGGCGGCCGCTGGGGCCAACGTCCTGACTTTC
TRBJ1-1 | - | TRBV7-3 | - | CASSLSVNTEAFF | TGTGCCAGCAGCTTGTCCGTGAACACTGAAGCTTTCTTT
TRBJ1-6 | once | TRBV28 | - | CASSLDGLFNSPLHF | TGTGCCAGCAGTTTGGATGGACTGTTTAATTCACCCCTCCACTTT
TRBJ2-2 | - | TRBV19 | TRBD1 | CASSPLWTGSNTGELFF | TGTGCCAGTAGTCCCCTCTGGACAGGATCGAACACCGGGGAGCTGTTTTTT
TRBJ1-1 | - | TRBV10-3 | - | CAISWGMNTEAFF | TGTGCCATCAGCTGGGGCATGAACACTGAAGCTTTCTTT
TRBJ1-3 | - | TRBV13 | - | CASSRTRIDGSGNTIYF | TGTGCCAGCAGCCGAACCAGGATCGACGGGAGTGGAAACACCATATATTTT
TRBJ2-1 | - | TRBV7-7 | - | CASSLVVGGNEQFF | TGTGCTAGCAGCTTAGTCGTGGGGGGCAATGAGCAGTTCTTC
TRBJ2-6 | - | TRBV9 | - | CASSQTPIGLSGANVLTF | TGTGCCAGCAGCCAGACTCCCATAGGACTCTCTGGGGCCAACGTCCTGACTTTC
TRBJ1-4 | - | TRBV28 | - | CATQGNNEKLFF | TGTGCCACCCAGGGGAATAATGAAAAACTGTTTTTT
TRBJ1-1 | - | TRBV6-5 | - | CASRTGKGRTEAFF | TGTGCCAGCAGAACAGGGAAGGGTCGTACTGAAGCTTTCTTT
TRBJ1-1 | - | TRBV30 | TRBD1 | CAWGRQGAFTEAFF | TGTGCCTGGGGGAGACAGGGGGCGTTTACTGAAGCTTTCTTT
TRBJ1-1 | - | TRBV28 | TRBD1 | CASSSPTQGRTEAFF | TGTGCCAGCAGTTCACCAACACAGGGGAGGACTGAAGCTTTCTTT
TRBJ2-2 | many | TRBV5-1 | TRBD2 | CASSTGLAVTGELFF | TGCGCCAGCAGCACGGGACTAGCGGTCACCGGGGAGCTGTTTTTT
TRBJ2-4 | once | TRBV11-3 | - | CASSISFPLEQGGHKNIQYF | TGTGCCAGCAGCATTTCATTCCCCTTGGAACAGGGTGGCCACAAAAACATTCAGTACTTC
TRBJ2-3 | - | TRBV5-1 | TRBD2 | CASSLAAGRTDTQYF | TGCGCCAGCAGCTTAGCAGCGGGGAGGACAGATACGCAGTATTTT
TRBJ2-6 | - | TRBV6-4 | TRBD1 | CASSRTGLRAGANVLTF | TGTGCCAGCAGTCGGACAGGGTTAAGAGCTGGGGCCAACGTCCTGACTTTC
TRBJ1-3 | once | TRBV9 | - | CASSATSRGSGNTIYF | TGTGCCAGCAGCGCAACTTCCAGAGGATCTGGAAACACCATATATTTT
TRBJ1-2 | - | TRBV19 | TRBD1 | CASRNRGAYGYTF | TGTGCCAGTAGGAACAGGGGGGCCTATGGCTACACCTTC
TRBJ2-7 | - | TRBV18 | - | CASSPSRIYEQYF | TGTGCCAGCTCACCATCTAGGATCTACGAGCAGTACTTC
TRBJ1-4 | few | TRBV28 | - | CASSPPTGHNEKLFF | TGTGCCAGCAGTCCCCCGACAGGCCACAATGAAAAACTGTTTTTT
TRBJ1-5 | - | TRBV2 | TRBD1 | CASSGDSSNQPQHF | TGTGCCAGCAGTGGGGACAGTTCTAATCAGCCCCAGCATTTT
TRBJ2-1 | - | TRBV5-4 | TRBD2 | CASSLALAGGLGEQFF | TGTGCCAGCAGCTTGGCACTAGCGGGAGGGTTGGGGGAGCAGTTCTTC
TRBJ2-3 | - | TRBV7-8 | - | CASSLGGIDTQYF | TGTGCCAGCAGCTTAGGAGGTATAGATACGCAGTATTTT
TRBJ2-3 | - | TRBV28 | - | CASSPGYTDTQYF | TGTGCCAGCAGTCCCGGGTACACAGATACGCAGTATTTT
TRBJ2-6 | - | TRBV5-3 | - | CARSLREEGSSGANVLTF | TGTGCCAGAAGCTTGAGGGAGGAGGGAAGCTCTGGGGCCAACGTCCTGACTTTC
TRBJ2-5 | - | TRBV5-1 | - | CASSLGGTQETQYF | TGCGCCAGCAGCTTAGGAGGCACCCAAGAGACCCAGTACTTC